Included here is one TCR beta chain sequence, with context. This specimen comes from a study of blood T cell repertoires in COVID-19. Study overall: Acute-phase and convalescent COVID-19 samples originated in the United States, Italy and Spain. T cells, B-cell-depleted T cells, or PBMCs supplied cDNA or gDNA.

V shed 3 bases and J 5 bases; nucleotides not matched to a gene: 4. Germline CDR1 is SGDLS and CDR2 is YYNGEE. This CDR3 spans 13 amino acids. TCRdb's copy holds only in-frame clones and misses some; the assay was immunoSEQ multiplex PCR. The table records more than 150,000 clones, over 80% of them present only once. This clonotype was sampled from a woman in her 40s with acute or convalescent COVID-19. The V call is TRBV9, the J call TRBJ1-2, with 7 positions matching TRBD1. Material for sequencing was peripheral blood. The CDR3 bases are TGTGCCAGCAGCGCACAGACAGGGTATGGCTACACCTTC. Residues: CASSAQTGYGYTF.